This TCR beta chain was sequenced in a study of vaccination effects on CD4 cells after COVID-19. Findings and caveats of the study: The vaccine-induced clones of healthy vaccinees included only 1 of 255 that cross-reacted with common cold coronaviruses. By a late point after vaccination, infection- and vaccine-induced clones had shrunk markedly through clonal contraction.

When less than 12 days of culture had elapsed, CD4+ T cells were isolated. Absence of prior SARS-CoV-2 infection characterized the vaccine recipients, who showed negative nucleocapsid antibodies. The CDR3 sequence is 15 residues long. The germline gives CDR1 KGHDR, CDR2 SFDVKD. The J segment lost 10 bases and the V segment lost 9 bases, leaving 14 bases of the junction unmatched. On this clone: Its antigen is currently unknown.

Sequencing was performed with immunoSEQ multiplex PCR; in TCRdb, only in-frame clones are kept and a portion is missing. The repertoire holds over 45,000 clones, with approximately 70% as singletons. The sequences come from CD4+ T cells from PBMCs cultured without peptide, collected before COVID-19 vaccination. This TCR was recovered from a human donor who received a COVID-19 vaccine. The rearrangement links TRBV24-1 to TRBJ1-6; 7 nucleotides agree with TRBD1. The CDR3 loop reads CATPRLKTGRSPLHF. The DNA of the CDR3 is TGTGCCACCCCACGACTAAAGACAGGGAGGTCACCCCTCCACTTT.